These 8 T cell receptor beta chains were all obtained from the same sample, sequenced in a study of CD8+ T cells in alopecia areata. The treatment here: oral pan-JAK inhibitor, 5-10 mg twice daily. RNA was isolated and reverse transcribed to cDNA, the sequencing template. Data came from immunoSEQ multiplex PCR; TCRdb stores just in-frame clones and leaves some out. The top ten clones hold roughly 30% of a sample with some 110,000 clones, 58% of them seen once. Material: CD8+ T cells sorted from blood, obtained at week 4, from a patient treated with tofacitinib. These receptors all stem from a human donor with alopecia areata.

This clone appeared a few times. The CDR3 region is CASIDGPGGEQYF. The CDR3 DNA reads TGTGCCAGCATCGACGGGCCAGGGGGCGAGCAGTACTTC. This chain connects TRBV6-1 to TRBJ2-7, with 7 bases that match TRBD1. The junction had 9 bases not matched to a gene; V was cut back by 7 bases and J by 6 bases. From germline, CDR1 is MNHNS and CDR2 SASEGT. The CDR3 runs to 13 residues.

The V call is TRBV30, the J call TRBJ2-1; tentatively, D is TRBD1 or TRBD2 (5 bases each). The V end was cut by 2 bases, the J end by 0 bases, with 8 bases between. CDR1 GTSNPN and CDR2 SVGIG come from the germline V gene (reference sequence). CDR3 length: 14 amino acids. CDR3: CAWSPGTSYNEQFF. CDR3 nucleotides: TGTGCCTGGAGTCCAGGGACCTCCTACAATGAGCAGTTCTTC.

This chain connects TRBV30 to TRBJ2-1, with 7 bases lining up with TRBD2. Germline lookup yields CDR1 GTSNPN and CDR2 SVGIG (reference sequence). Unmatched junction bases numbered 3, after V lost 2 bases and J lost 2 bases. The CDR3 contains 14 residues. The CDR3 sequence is CAWSISGAYNEQFF. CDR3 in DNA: TGTGCCTGGAGTATAAGCGGGGCCTACAATGAGCAGTTCTTC.

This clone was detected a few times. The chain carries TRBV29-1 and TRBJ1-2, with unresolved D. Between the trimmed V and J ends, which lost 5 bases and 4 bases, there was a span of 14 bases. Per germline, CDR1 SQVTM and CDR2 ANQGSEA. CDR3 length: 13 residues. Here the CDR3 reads CSVSLVQSYGYTF. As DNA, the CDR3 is TGCAGCGTTAGTCTCGTACAGTCCTATGGCTACACCTTC.

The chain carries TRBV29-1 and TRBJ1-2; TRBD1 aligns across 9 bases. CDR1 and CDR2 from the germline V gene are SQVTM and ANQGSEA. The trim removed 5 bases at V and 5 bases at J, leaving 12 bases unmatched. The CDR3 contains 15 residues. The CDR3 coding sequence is TGCAGCGTTCCTGCGGGGGACAGGGTTCAATATGGCTACACCTTC. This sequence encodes CSVPAGDRVQYGYTF.

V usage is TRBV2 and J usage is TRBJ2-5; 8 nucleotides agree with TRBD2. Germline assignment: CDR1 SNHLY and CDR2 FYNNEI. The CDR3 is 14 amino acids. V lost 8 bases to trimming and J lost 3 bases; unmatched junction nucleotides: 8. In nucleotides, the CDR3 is TGTGCCAGCGAGGGACTAGAGGAAAAAGAGACCCAGTACTTC. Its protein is CASEGLEEKETQYF. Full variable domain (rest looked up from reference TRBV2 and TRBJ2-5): EPEVTQTPSHQVTQMGQEVILRCVPISNHLYFYWYRQILGQKVEFLVSFYNNEISEKSEIFDDQFSVERPDGSNFTLKIRSTKLEDSAMYFCASEGLEEKETQYFGPGTRLLVL.

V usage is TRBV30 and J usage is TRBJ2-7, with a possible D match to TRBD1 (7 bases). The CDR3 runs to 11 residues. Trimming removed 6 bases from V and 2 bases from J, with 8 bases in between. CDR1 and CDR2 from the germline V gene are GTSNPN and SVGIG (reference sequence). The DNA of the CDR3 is TGTGCCTGCAGGGGGGCCTACGAGCAGTACTTC. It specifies CACRGAYEQYF.

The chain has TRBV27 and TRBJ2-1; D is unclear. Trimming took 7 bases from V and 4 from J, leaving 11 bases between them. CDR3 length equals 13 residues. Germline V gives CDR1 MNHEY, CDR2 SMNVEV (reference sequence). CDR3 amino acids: CASMALLYNEQFF. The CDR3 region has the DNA TGTGCCAGCATGGCCCTTTTGTACAATGAGCAGTTCTTC.